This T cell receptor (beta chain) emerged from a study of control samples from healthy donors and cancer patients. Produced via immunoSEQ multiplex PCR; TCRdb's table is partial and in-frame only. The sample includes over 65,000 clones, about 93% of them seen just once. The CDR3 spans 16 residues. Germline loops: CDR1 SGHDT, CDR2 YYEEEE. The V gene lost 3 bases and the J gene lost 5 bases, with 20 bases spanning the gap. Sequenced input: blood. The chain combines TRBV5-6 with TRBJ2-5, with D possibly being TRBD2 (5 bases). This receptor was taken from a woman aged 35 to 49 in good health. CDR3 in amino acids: CASSSRWEPGWETQYF. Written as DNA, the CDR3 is TGTGCCAGCAGCTCGAGGTGGGAGCCGGGGTGGGAGACCCAGTACTTC.